Presented here are 18 T cell receptor beta chains from one specimen sequenced in a study of beta chain features in type 1 diabetes. Expressed TCRB transcripts were sequenced, since all the RNA that had been isolated was reverse transcribed. The protocol was immunoSEQ multiplex PCR, while the TCRdb copy is restricted to in-frame clones and leaves out a portion. Among around 160,000 clones listed, 40% to 55% were seen once. The sample consisted of Tregs from blood. The receptors stem from a man younger than 35 in good health.

The rearrangement links TRBV6-1 to TRBJ2-5, with 9 bases identical to TRBD2. This CDR3 spans 13 amino acids. Germline CDR1 MNHNS, CDR2 SASEGT. The V gene end was trimmed by 6 bases and the J gene end by 5 bases; junction bases not matched to a gene: 4. In nucleotides, the CDR3 is TGTGCCAGCAGCCGCGGGAGGGGGGAGACCCAGTACTTC. Protein: CASSRGRGETQYF.

Only a few counts were recorded for this clone. The rearrangement links TRBV5-1 to TRBJ1-1; D gene ambiguous. The CDR3 spans 13 residues. V lost 4 bases to trimming and J lost 1 base, with 8 bases between them. The germline gives CDR1 SGHRS, CDR2 YFSETQ. The CDR3 sequence: CASSHMPNTEAFF. CDR3 bases: TGCGCCAGCAGCCACATGCCGAACACTGAAGCTTTCTTT.

The chain joins TRBV7-2 to TRBJ2-7; 8 nucleotides align to TRBD2. CDR3 length: 15 residues. CDR1 is SGHTA, CDR2 FQGNSA, per germline. V gave up 2 bases and J gave up 0 bases; unmatched junction bases: 3. CDR3 residues: CASSLTGGASYEQYF. The CDR3 DNA follows: TGTGCCAGCAGCTTAACGGGAGGGGCCTCCTACGAGCAGTACTTC. The whole variable domain, filled in from reference TRBV7-2 and TRBJ2-7, reads GAGVSQSPSNKVTEKGKDVELRCDPISGHTALYWYRQSLGQGLEFLIYFQGNSAPDKSGLPSDRFSAERTGGSVSTLTIQRTQQEDSAVYLCASSLTGGASYEQYFGPGTRLTVT.

This clone was observed a handful of times. The chain joins TRBV6-5 to TRBJ2-7; 10 positions agree with TRBD1. After removal of 6 bases from V and 7 bases from J, the junction contained 6 bases not matched to a gene. The CDR3 sequence is 13 residues long. Per germline, CDR1 MNHEY and CDR2 SVGAGI. The CDR3, as DNA: TGTGCCAGCAGCCTAGGACAGGGGGGAGAGCAGTACTTC. This translates into CASSLGQGGEQYF.

The chain employs TRBV27 and TRBJ1-2, with TRBD1 identical over 9 bases. The trim removed 5 bases at V and 4 bases at J, leaving 8 bases unmatched. There are 15 residues in the CDR3. Germline CDR1 is MNHEY and CDR2 is SMNVEV (reference sequence). Written as DNA, the CDR3 is TGTGCCAGCAGTCTCCGCGGGACAGGGACCTATGGCTACACCTTC. Translating gives CASSLRGTGTYGYTF.

Remarks on this clone: The junction differs from germline at one of its ends, possibly a read error. The CDR3 loop is CASSYYVGVDF. The CDR3 bases are TGTGCCAGCAGTTACTACGTCGGTGTGGATTTT. J is TRBJ1-3 and V is TRBV6-5; unclear D gene. CDR1 is MNHEY, CDR2 SVGAGI, per germline. The CDR3 runs to 11 residues.

V usage is TRBV5-1 and J usage is TRBJ1-2; 9 nucleotides line up with TRBD1. Germline CDR1 is SGHRS and CDR2 is YFSETQ. CDR3 length: 13 amino acids. The junction had 4 bases not matched to a gene; V was cut back by 4 bases and J by 6 bases. CDR3 in DNA: TGCGCCAGCAGCCGGCACAGGGGGCATGGCTACACCTTC. Protein product: CASSRHRGHGYTF.

In its sample, this clone was seen a few times. This chain connects TRBV10-3 to TRBJ1-1, with 7 positions matching TRBD1. J gave up 4 bases and V 6 bases, and 8 bases lay outside the gene matches. From germline, CDR1 is ENHRY and CDR2 SYGVKD. The CDR3 has 14 residues. The CDR3 protein is CAISLGGGGTEAFF. CDR3 coding DNA: TGTGCCATCAGCTTAGGGGGCGGCGGCACTGAAGCTTTCTTT.

The table lists this clone with a few counts. The J gene is TRBJ2-7, the V gene TRBV28; possibly TRBD2 for D (6 bases). The CDR3 is 13 amino acids. Germline-derived CDR1 and CDR2 are MDHEN and SYDVKM. V was trimmed by 8 bases and J by 5 bases, leaving 16 bases between them. In DNA form, the CDR3 reads TGTGCCAGCCACCCGGAGGGGTTCCACGAGCAGTACTTC. Translation gives CASHPEGFHEQYF.

The chain recombines TRBV10-3 with TRBJ1-6; a possible D gene is TRBD1 (6 bases). The CDR3 length is 15 residues. Germline V CDR1 and CDR2: ENHRY, SYGVKD. Trimming took 6 bases from V and 3 from J, leaving 12 bases between them. The chain's CDR3 is CAIRNQDSYNSPLHF. The CDR3 DNA sequence: TGTGCCATCAGAAACCAGGACAGCTATAATTCACCCCTCCACTTT.

The chain combines TRBV7-6 with TRBJ2-7, with TRBD2 matching over 10 bases. After removal of 1 base from V and 3 bases from J, the junction contained 3 bases not matched to a gene. The germline CDR1 and CDR2 sequences are SGHVS and FNYEAQ. The CDR3 runs to 15 residues. CDR3 sequence reads: CASSLEASGSYEQYF. CDR3 DNA: TGTGCCAGCAGCTTAGAGGCTAGCGGGAGCTACGAGCAGTACTTC.

This rearrangement joins TRBV4-1 to TRBJ2-2; the D is unclear. The CDR3 has 15 residues. Germline loops: CDR1 MGHRA, CDR2 YSYEKL. V lost 3 bases and J lost 6, with 14 bases in between. This CDR3 reads CASSQSPPPSGELFF. As DNA, the CDR3 is TGCGCCAGCAGCCAGTCCCCCCCTCCGTCCGGGGAGCTGTTTTTT.

A few counts support this clone. This chain uses TRBV11-2 with TRBJ2-5; D is uncertain. Trimming pared 5 bases from V and 8 bases from J, leaving 15 bases between. CDR1 and CDR2 (germline): SGHAT, FQNNGV. CDR3 length: 13 residues. DNA of the CDR3: TGTGCCAGCAGCCCCCAGCTGGAGAAAACCCAGTACTTC. It is translated as CASSPQLEKTQYF.

The CDR3 region has the DNA TGTGCCAGCAGTACAGGGGGCGCTTTCGGTGGCTACACCTTC. This gives the protein CASSTGGAFGGYTF. J is TRBJ1-2 and V is TRBV6-5; 9 bases line up with TRBD1. V gave up 5 bases and J gave up 7 bases; unmatched junction bases: 8. This CDR3 is built from 14 residues. Per germline, CDR1 MNHEY and CDR2 SVGAGI.

The chain recombines TRBV7-2 with TRBJ2-1; 7 bases fit TRBD1. Germline trimming cut 2 bases from V and 9 bases from J; bases unmatched to any gene: 7. Per germline, CDR1 SGHTA and CDR2 FQGNSA. The CDR3 is 14 amino acids. The chain's CDR3 is CASSLSDRVGEQFF. The CDR3 nucleotides are TGTGCCAGCAGCTTATCAGACAGGGTCGGTGAGCAGTTCTTC.

The rearrangement links TRBV29-1 to TRBJ2-2; perhaps TRBD1 as D (6 bases). Trimming removed 4 bases from V and 2 bases from J, with 17 bases in between. The CDR3 spans 16 residues. Per the germline V gene, CDR1 is SQVTM and CDR2 is ANQGSEA. The CDR3 loop reads CSVGRGQGSNTGELFF. The CDR3 DNA follows: TGCAGCGTTGGTCGAGGCCAGGGGTCAAACACCGGGGAGCTGTTTTTT.

The V and J genes are TRBV19 and TRBJ2-7; tentatively, D is TRBD2 (5 bases). This CDR3 contains 16 residues. Germline CDR1 LNHDA, CDR2 SQIVND (reference sequence). The V end was cut by 5 bases, the J end by 3 bases, with 20 bases between. This chain's CDR3 is CASSGGFSRAHYEQYF. DNA of the CDR3: TGTGCCAGTAGTGGCGGTTTCTCGCGGGCCCACTACGAGCAGTACTTC.

This clone has a handful of counts. The chain carries TRBV5-1 and TRBJ1-1; 9 nucleotides agree with TRBD1. CDR1 SGHRS and CDR2 YFSETQ come from the germline V gene. V shed 4 bases and J 1 base; nucleotides not matched to a gene: 8. CDR3 size: 16 residues. The CDR3: CASSARPGQGNTEAFF. Here the CDR3 DNA reads TGCGCCAGCAGCGCCCGCCCGGGACAGGGGAACACTGAAGCTTTCTTT. Using reference TRBV5-1 and TRBJ1-1 for the parts outside the CDR3, the full variable domain is KAGVTQTPRYLIKTRGQQVTLSCSPISGHRSVSWYQQTPGQGLQFLFEYFSETQRNKGNFPGRFSGRQFSNSRSEMNVSTLELGDSALYLCASSARPGQGNTEAFFGQGTRLTVV.